The entry that follows covers one TCR beta chain sequence. This CDR3 spans 17 amino acids. Germline trimming cut 0 bases from V and 3 bases from J; bases unmatched to any gene: 12. Germline CDR1 reads SGHDT; CDR2 reads YYEEEE. This sample was included in a study of blood T cell repertoires in COVID-19. At the level of the study: Some COVID-19 samples were acute and others convalescent; all came from the United States, Italy and Spain.

Measured with immunoSEQ multiplex PCR; TCRdb has only the in-frame clones, and not every one. The top ten hold 1.9% of the sample, which has around 250,000 clones, approximately 83% seen once. This chain uses TRBV5-6 with TRBJ2-7; 7 bases match TRBD1. The sequence came from a woman aged 50 to 60 who had recovered from COVID-19. The sequenced sample consisted of PBMCs or T cells enriched from blood (not recorded which). The CDR3 sequence: CASSLERGQGRDYEQYF. The CDR3 nucleotides read TGTGCCAGCAGCTTGGAAAGGGGGCAGGGAAGGGACTACGAGCAGTACTTC.